This is a list of T cell receptor beta chains from one sample in a study of blood T cell repertoires in COVID-19. TCRdb's table, derived via immunoSEQ multiplex PCR, lists solely in-frame clones and lacks some. The data contain around 250,000 clones, roughly 88% of them singletons. The sample comprised PBMCs or T cells enriched from blood (not recorded which). The receptors here all came from a woman aged 35 to 49 who had been exposed to COVID-19. CDR3s include the opening cysteine and the closing phenylalanine or tryptophan. Fields, in order: V gene, J gene, D gene, clone size, CDR3 DNA, CDR3 protein. The D gene is left open where the match is weak. Size tells how often a clone was seen (once, few, many) or the class of an expanded clone, and some rows leave it out.

TRBV7-2	TRBJ2-1	.	.	TGTGCCAGCAGCTTAAGGCCTCTGACAAATTCCTACAATGAGCAGTTCTTC	CASSLRPLTNSYNEQFF
TRBV28	TRBJ1-5	.	.	TGTGCCAGCAGTTTAAGTGGGGCGAATCAGCCCCAGCATTTT	CASSLSGANQPQHF
TRBV19	TRBJ2-1	.	.	TGTGCCAGTAGATCGCACAGTGGGGGGGCTAACAATGAGCAGTTCTTC	CASRSHSGGANNEQFF
TRBV7-6	TRBJ1-3	TRBD1	once	TGTGCCAGCAGCCTAGGGACAGGGTCCGATGGAAACACCATATATTTT	CASSLGTGSDGNTIYF
TRBV9	TRBJ2-2	.	.	TGTGCCAGCAGCGTGGGCAGTCCAAACACCGGGGAGCTGTTTTTT	CASSVGSPNTGELFF
TRBV12-5	TRBJ1-5	.	.	TGTGCTAGTGGCCTGAAACGGGACACCGGACGCAATCAGCCCCAGCATTTT	CASGLKRDTGRNQPQHF
TRBV28	TRBJ1-2	TRBD1	.	TGTGCCAGCAGTGAACCGGGACAGGGGAACTATGGCTACACCTTC	CASSEPGQGNYGYTF
TRBV10-3	TRBJ1-1	.	.	TGTGCCATCAGTGATGGTCCAGGAAAGAACACTGAAGCTTTCTTT	CAISDGPGKNTEAFF
TRBV7-2	TRBJ2-2	TRBD1	.	TGTGCCAGCAGCTTAGTATCTCCCGGGACAGGGGGCTTCACCGGGGAGCTGTTTTTT	CASSLVSPGTGGFTGELFF
TRBV11-2	TRBJ1-2	TRBD1	.	TGTGCCAGCAGCCACAGCCCAGACAGGGTCGACTATGGCTACACCTTC	CASSHSPDRVDYGYTF
TRBV11-2	TRBJ2-3	TRBD2	once	TGTGCCAGCATCAGGACTAGCAGCACAGATACGCAGTATTTT	CASIRTSSTDTQYF
TRBV7-9	TRBJ1-2	.	once	TGTGCCAGCAGCTTAGGAGGCAGTGATGGCTACACCTTC	CASSLGGSDGYTF
TRBV18	TRBJ1-1	TRBD1	.	TGTGCCAGCTCAGGACCCCTCCCCGACAGGGATGAAGCTTTCTTT	CASSGPLPDRDEAFF
TRBV7-9	TRBJ2-1	TRBD1	.	TGTGCCAGCAGCTCGGGACAGGGCTACAATGAGCAGTTCTTC	CASSSGQGYNEQFF
TRBV5-8	TRBJ1-4	TRBD1	.	TGTGCCAGCAGCTTGGGGACAGGAACACCAGGACGTGGTGAAAAACTGTTTTTT	CASSLGTGTPGRGEKLFF
TRBV6-5	TRBJ2-1	.	.	TGTGCCAGCAGTCGGTCAACCTACAATGAGCAGTTCTTC	CASSRSTYNEQFF
TRBV9	TRBJ2-3	TRBD1	.	TGTGCCAGCAGCGCACGGGACAGGGGGGAGTCCGGCACAGATACGCAGTATTTT	CASSARDRGESGTDTQYF
TRBV29-1	TRBJ2-1	TRBD2	.	TGCAGCGTTTCCGGACTAGCGGGAGGGATAAACAATGAGCAGTTCTTC	CSVSGLAGGINNEQFF
TRBV15	TRBJ1-2	.	.	TGTGCCACCAGCAAGCGCCCTTTGAGGTATGGCTACACCTTC	CATSKRPLRYGYTF
TRBV19	TRBJ1-5	TRBD1	.	TGTGCCAGCAGGGGGTTAAAACAGCCCCAGCATTTT	CASRGLKQPQHF
TRBV9	TRBJ2-1	.	.	TGTGCCAGCAGCGTCCGCGGAGGGGAGAGTGAGCAGTTCTTC	CASSVRGGESEQFF
TRBV11-2	TRBJ2-1	.	.	TGTGCCAGCAGCCTCCGCGGGGATGCGGGAACCTACAATGAGCAGTTCTTC	CASSLRGDAGTYNEQFF
TRBV29-1	TRBJ1-1	TRBD1	.	TGCAGCGTCGGGACAGGGGGTGAAGCTTTCTTT	CSVGTGGEAFF
TRBV30	TRBJ1-2	.	.	TGTGCCTGGAGACAGACAGTTAACTATGGCTACACCTTC	CAWRQTVNYGYTF
TRBV10-3	TRBJ2-1	TRBD1	.	TGTGCCATCAGTGAGTTCCAATGGACAGGGGGCGGGAATGAGCAGTTCTTC	CAISEFQWTGGGNEQFF
TRBV29-1	TRBJ2-5	TRBD2	.	TGCAGCGCCCCCAGGACTAGCGGGGGGCAGGGGGAGACCCAGTACTTC	CSAPRTSGGQGETQYF
TRBV27	TRBJ2-3	.	.	TGTGCCAGCAGTCCGGCCCCCACGGGGGCCGGGAGGAATACGCAGTATTTT	CASSPAPTGAGRNTQYF
TRBV29-1	TRBJ2-7	TRBD1	.	TGCAGCGTAGTCTTCAGGGACAGGGCCTACGAGCAGTACTTC	CSVVFRDRAYEQYF
TRBV9	TRBJ1-2	TRBD1	.	TGTGCCAGCAGCGTCCTCCCCGGGACAGGGGCTGGCTACACCTTC	CASSVLPGTGAGYTF
TRBV24-1	TRBJ2-3	TRBD2	once	TGTGCCACCAGTGAATGGGGACTAGCCGAGGCAGATACGCAGTATTTT	CATSEWGLAEADTQYF
TRBV28	TRBJ2-1	TRBD1	.	TGTGCCAGCAGTGGGACAGACTTTTACAATGAGCAGTTCTTC	CASSGTDFYNEQFF
TRBV11-3	TRBJ2-3	.	.	TGTGCCAGCAGCTTCAAGGCGACAGACCGCCGGGGCACAGATACGCAGTATTTT	CASSFKATDRRGTDTQYF
TRBV4-1	TRBJ2-1	TRBD2	few	TGCGCCAGCAGCTCCAACCTCAGAAGCGGGGTAAACAATGAGCAGTTCTTC	CASSSNLRSGVNNEQFF